A selection of T cell receptor beta chains follows, all from one sample in a study of blood T cell repertoires in COVID-19. The data were produced by immunoSEQ multiplex PCR, yet TCRdb's version contains in-frame clones alone and is incomplete. The table shows about 160,000 clones, with about 83% occurring only once. The sequenced sample consisted of peripheral blood. All receptors come from a woman aged 70 to 79 with COVID-19, enrolled during active disease. CDR3s include the opening cysteine and the closing phenylalanine or tryptophan.

TRBJ1-2	TRBV18	CASSQPGQGANDYGYTF
TRBJ2-5	TRBV5-1	CASRVGTEQETQYF
TRBJ1-6	TRBV5-5	CASSSLQVLNSPLHF
TRBJ1-6	TRBV30	CAWSPGTRNSPLHF
TRBJ1-4	TRBV6-6	CASSYVQGTTNEKLFF
TRBJ1-2	TRBV11-2	CASSLGWRQNYGYTF
TRBJ2-5	TRBV10-2	CASRDPSGGKKETQYF
TRBJ2-2	TRBV6-5	CASSYRGTLNTGELFF
TRBJ2-6	TRBV7-9	CASSLETGASGANVLTF
TRBJ1-3	TRBV5-6	CASSIQGRRNTIYF
TRBJ1-6	TRBV4-1	CASSRVGSNSPLHF
TRBJ1-5	TRBV7-8	CASSLVGTGKQPQHF
TRBJ2-7	TRBV29-1	CSVAATGSPVEQYF
TRBJ1-1	TRBV18	CASSPGTGSGTEAFF
TRBJ2-5	TRBV3-1/TRBV3-2	CASSRGGRETQYF
TRBJ2-4	TRBV28	CASRAGQGANIQYF
TRBJ1-6	TRBV7-2	CAGSLPSGQGGSPLHF
TRBJ1-6	TRBV5-1	CASSPATGTDHSPLHF
TRBJ2-7	TRBV6-6	CASSYAQQGSEQYF
TRBJ1-2	TRBV27	CASSSVGRGYGYTF
TRBJ1-5	TRBV2	CASEPGRDSNQPQHF
TRBJ1-4	TRBV5-1	CASSLLGTGDEKLFF
TRBJ1-5	TRBV19	CASSANRDSNQPQHF
TRBJ1-1	TRBV11-2	CASSLALTGRTEAFF
TRBJ1-3	TRBV12-3/TRBV12-4	CASSPGQGNTIYF
TRBJ2-2	TRBV29-1	CSVEGGVTGELFF